The rows below give T cell receptor beta chains drawn from one sample of a study of cytomegalovirus exposure and HLA in healthy donors. The repertoire was sequenced with immunoSEQ multiplex PCR; TCRdb's copy has only in-frame clones and lacks some. Of about 150,000 clones listed, about 91% are singletons. Sequencing input: PBMCs. The receptors stem from a man aged 18-30 years in good health and CMV-seropositive. CDR3s include the opening cysteine and the closing phenylalanine or tryptophan. The order of the fields is CDR3 DNA, CDR3 protein, D gene, J gene, V gene, clone size. A D gene is named only where the DNA matches it firmly. A clone size is listed for some rows: how often the clone was seen (once, few, many), or a class if it is expanded.

TGTGCCAGCAGCTTAGGATTTCAGACTGAAGCTTTCTTT | CASSLGFQTEAFF | . | TRBJ1-1 | TRBV7-8 | .
TGTGCCAGCACCCTAGCGGGGGACAATGAGCAGTTCTTC | CASTLAGDNEQFF | TRBD2 | TRBJ2-1 | TRBV6-1 | .
TGTGCCTGGAGTGTAGTCCGGACACTCCTCTCTGGGGCCAACGTCCTGACTTTC | CAWSVVRTLLSGANVLTF | . | TRBJ2-6 | TRBV30 | once
TGCGCCAGCAGCCGGATCGCCGATTCAGCGGGAGACTTATACGAGCAGTACTTC | CASSRIADSAGDLYEQYF | TRBD2 | TRBJ2-7 | TRBV4-1 | once
TGTGCCAGCAGCTCAGGACAGGGAGGGAATGAGCAGTTCTTC | CASSSGQGGNEQFF | . | TRBJ2-1 | TRBV7-3 | .
TGTGCCAGCAGCTTGGGACAGGGGGATTCACCCCTCCACTTT | CASSLGQGDSPLHF | TRBD1 | TRBJ1-6 | TRBV11-3 | once
TGTGCCAGCAGCTACAAGAACACCGGGGAGCTGTTTTTT | CASSYKNTGELFF | . | TRBJ2-2 | TRBV7-3 | .
TGTGCCAGCAGTATATCCGGATCGGCGGGAGGGAAACATGAGCAGTTCTTC | CASSISGSAGGKHEQFF | TRBD2 | TRBJ2-1 | TRBV27 | .
TGTGCCAGCAGCCACCGGGGGGGAGAGTGGGCTTTCTTT | CASSHRGGEWAFF | . | TRBJ1-1 | TRBV27 | .
TGTGCCTGGGCCGGGACAGCAAATTCACCCCTCCACTTT | CAWAGTANSPLHF | TRBD1 | TRBJ1-6 | TRBV30 | few
TGTGCCAGCAGCGCTGGACAGGCGTCTAACTATGGCTACACCTTC | CASSAGQASNYGYTF | TRBD1 | TRBJ1-2 | TRBV13 | .
TGTGCCAGCAGCTGGACGGGACTGAGGGGTAATGAGCAGTTCTTC | CASSWTGLRGNEQFF | . | TRBJ2-1 | TRBV5-4 | .
TGTGCTAGTGCCTCGGGGGTGAACACTGAAGCTTTCTTT | CASASGVNTEAFF | . | TRBJ1-1 | TRBV12-5 | .
TGTGCCAGCAGCGGGGGACTAGCGGGCACAGATACGCAGTATTTT | CASSGGLAGTDTQYF | TRBD2 | TRBJ2-3 | TRBV5-4 | .
TGTGCCAGCAGACAGGGTTCTGGAAACACCATATATTTT | CASRQGSGNTIYF | . | TRBJ1-3 | TRBV6-5 | .
TGTGCCAGTTTTACAGCGAACACCGGGGAGCTGTTTTTT | CASFTANTGELFF | . | TRBJ2-2 | TRBV19 | .
TGTGCCAGCAGCTTGCCGGGGACTGGAACCTACGAGCAGTACTTC | CASSLPGTGTYEQYF | . | TRBJ2-7 | TRBV5-6 | once
TGTGCCAGCAGTTCGGGACTTAAATTCTACGAGCAGTACTTC | CASSSGLKFYEQYF | . | TRBJ2-7 | TRBV27 | .
TGTGCCAGCAGCTTCCGGACAGGGAACACCGGGGAGCTGTTTTTT | CASSFRTGNTGELFF | TRBD1 | TRBJ2-2 | TRBV5-4 | once
TGTGCCAGCAGCAAAGATTCTGCCGAGACTGAAGCTTTCTTT | CASSKDSAETEAFF | . | TRBJ1-1 | TRBV21-1 | once
TGCGCCAGCAGCCCAATTGCAAGCGGGAGGAACACAGATACGCAGTATTTT | CASSPIASGRNTDTQYF | TRBD2 | TRBJ2-3 | TRBV5-1 | .
TGTGCCAGCAGGCCGGGGGGAAAGGTCGGCAATGAGCAGTTCTTC | CASRPGGKVGNEQFF | TRBD2 | TRBJ2-1 | TRBV27 | .
TGTGCCAGCAGTGACCCTAGCGGGGGGGTGGAGACCCAGTACTTC | CASSDPSGGVETQYF | TRBD2 | TRBJ2-5 | TRBV2 | .
TGCGCCAGCAGCCAGACTGAGGTCACGAACACCGGGGAGCTGTTTTTT | CASSQTEVTNTGELFF | . | TRBJ2-2 | TRBV4-1 | .
TGTGCCAGCAGCTTAGCGGGAGGTCGGGATGAGCAGTTCTTC | CASSLAGGRDEQFF | . | TRBJ2-1 | TRBV7-9 | .